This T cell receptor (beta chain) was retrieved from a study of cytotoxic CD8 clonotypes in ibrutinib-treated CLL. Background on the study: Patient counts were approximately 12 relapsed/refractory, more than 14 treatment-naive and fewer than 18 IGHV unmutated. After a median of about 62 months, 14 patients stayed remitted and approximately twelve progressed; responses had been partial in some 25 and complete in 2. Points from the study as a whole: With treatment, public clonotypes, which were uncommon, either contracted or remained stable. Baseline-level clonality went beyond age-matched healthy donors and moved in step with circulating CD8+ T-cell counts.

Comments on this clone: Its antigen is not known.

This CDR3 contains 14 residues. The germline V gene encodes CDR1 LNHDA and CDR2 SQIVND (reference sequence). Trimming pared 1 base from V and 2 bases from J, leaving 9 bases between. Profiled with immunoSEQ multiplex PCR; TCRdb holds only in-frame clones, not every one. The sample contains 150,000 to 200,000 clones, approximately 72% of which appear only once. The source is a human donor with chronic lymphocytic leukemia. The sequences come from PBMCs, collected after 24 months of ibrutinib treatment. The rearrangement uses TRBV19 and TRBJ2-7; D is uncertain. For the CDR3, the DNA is TGTGCCAGTAGTATAGGGCCCGCCGCCTACGAGCAGTACTTC. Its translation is CASSIGPAAYEQYF.